This T cell receptor beta chain was recovered during a study of CD8 T cells in ankylosing spondylitis. Using quantitative 5'-RACE with molecular barcodes, the authors made TCR beta libraries. One entry per CDR3 protein, called by TCRdb with MiXCR from the 5' RACE reads. Altogether approximately 500,000 distinct CDR3 sequences are present, roughly 13% being singletons, with the ten largest covering under 7.5%. Overall study findings and caveats: Blood from ankylosing spondylitis patients appeared to carry a characteristic roughly 8-variant TCR beta motif. Reported data indicate significant enrichment of disease-linked clones within matched ankylosing spondylitis synovial fluid. The authors found the disease-linked clones to be CD8+ and relatively rare in peripheral blood. A subset of motif variants has previously been described in the synovial fluid and blood of reactive arthritis.

This clonotype was seen at least ten times. Its matching antigen is unknown. V was shortened by 4 bases and J by 9 bases, with 15 bases between the two germline ends. Germline V lookup: CDR1 SGHVS, CDR2 FQNEAQ. The CDR3 covers 14 residues. V gene TRBV7-8 combines with J gene TRBJ2-2, with D unresolved. The sequencing input was blood, either unsorted or a sorted T cell fraction (not recorded which). This TCR was sampled from a male donor with ankylosing spondylitis. CDR3 bases: TGTGCCAGCAGCTCCGACCAAGTGCCAAGGGAGCTGTTTTTT. Its protein is CASSSDQVPRELFF.